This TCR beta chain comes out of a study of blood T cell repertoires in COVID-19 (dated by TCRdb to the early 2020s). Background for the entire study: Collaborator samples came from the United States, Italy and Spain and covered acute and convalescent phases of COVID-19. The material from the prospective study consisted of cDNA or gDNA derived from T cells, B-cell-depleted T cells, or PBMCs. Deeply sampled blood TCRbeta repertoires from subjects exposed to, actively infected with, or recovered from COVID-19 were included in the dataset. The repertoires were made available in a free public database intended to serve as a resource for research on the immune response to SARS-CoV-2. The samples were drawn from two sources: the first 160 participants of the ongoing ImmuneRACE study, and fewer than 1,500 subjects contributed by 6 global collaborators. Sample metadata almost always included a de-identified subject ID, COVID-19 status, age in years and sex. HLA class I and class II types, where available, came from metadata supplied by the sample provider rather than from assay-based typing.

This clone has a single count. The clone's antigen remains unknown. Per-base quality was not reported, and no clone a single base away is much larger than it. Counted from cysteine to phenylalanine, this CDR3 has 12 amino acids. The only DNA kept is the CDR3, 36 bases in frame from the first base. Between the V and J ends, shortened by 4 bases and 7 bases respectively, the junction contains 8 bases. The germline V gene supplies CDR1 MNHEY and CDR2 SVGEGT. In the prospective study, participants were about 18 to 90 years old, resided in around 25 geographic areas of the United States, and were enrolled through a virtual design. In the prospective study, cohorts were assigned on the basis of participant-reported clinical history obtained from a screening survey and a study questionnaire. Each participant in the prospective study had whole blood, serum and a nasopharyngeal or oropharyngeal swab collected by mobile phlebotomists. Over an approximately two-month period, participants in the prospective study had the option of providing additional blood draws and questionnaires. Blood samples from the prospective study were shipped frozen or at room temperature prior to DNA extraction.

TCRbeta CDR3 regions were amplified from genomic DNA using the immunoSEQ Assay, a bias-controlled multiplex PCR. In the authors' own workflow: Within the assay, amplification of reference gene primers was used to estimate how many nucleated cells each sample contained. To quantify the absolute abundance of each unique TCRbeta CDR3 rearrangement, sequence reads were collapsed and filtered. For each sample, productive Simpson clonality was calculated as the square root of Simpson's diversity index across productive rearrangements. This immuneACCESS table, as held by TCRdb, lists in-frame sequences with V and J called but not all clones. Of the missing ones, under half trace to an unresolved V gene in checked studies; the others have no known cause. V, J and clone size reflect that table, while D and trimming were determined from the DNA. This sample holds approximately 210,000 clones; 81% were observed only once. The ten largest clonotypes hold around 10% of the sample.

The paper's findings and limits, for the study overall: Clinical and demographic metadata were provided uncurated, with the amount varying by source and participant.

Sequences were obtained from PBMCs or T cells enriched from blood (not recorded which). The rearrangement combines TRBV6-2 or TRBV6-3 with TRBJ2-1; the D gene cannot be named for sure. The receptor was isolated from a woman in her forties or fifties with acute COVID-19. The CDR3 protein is CASSSSLNEQFF. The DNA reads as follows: TGTGCCAGCAGTTCGAGCTTGAATGAGCAGTTCTTC.